The 20 T cell receptor beta chains reported below all come from one sample, sequenced in a study of beta chain features in type 1 diabetes. General study findings and limits: TCRB CDR3s from Type 1 diabetes patients were moderately but significantly shorter in all four CD4+ subsets.

Their antigens are not known. The study reverse transcribed the entire isolated RNA, so it sequenced expressed TCRB transcripts. The protocol was immunoSEQ multiplex PCR, while the TCRdb copy is restricted to in-frame clones and leaves out a portion. Of about 52,000 clones in the sample, over 40% are singletons; the top ten hold about 1.5%. What was sequenced was Tregs from blood. These receptors were taken from a man aged 25-40 years with type 1 diabetes.

V gene TRBV7-9 combines with J gene TRBJ1-3; 9 bases fit TRBD1. CDR3 length equals 16 residues. Germline CDR1 reads SEHNR; CDR2 reads FQNEAQ (reference sequence). With V trimmed by 6 bases and J by 4 bases, 10 bases remained unmatched. The CDR3: CASRLQGAIPGNTIYF. For the CDR3, the DNA is TGTGCCAGCAGGTTACAGGGGGCGATCCCCGGAAACACCATATATTTT.

This clone was recorded a few times. The V call is TRBV27, the J call TRBJ2-1; 12 positions agree with TRBD1. In germline, CDR1 is MNHEY, CDR2 SMNVEV (reference sequence). V dropped 5 bases and J dropped 8; count of bases not matched to a gene: 10. This CDR3 region has 16 residues. CDR3 sequence (DNA): TGTGCCAGCAGTACACGGGACAGGGGGCGCAGGGATGAGCAGTTCTTC. Protein sequence: CASSTRDRGRRDEQFF.

V is TRBV16 and J is TRBJ2-7; 10 bases are a match to TRBD2. Germline V gene data show CDR1 as KGHSY and CDR2 as FQNENV. The CDR3 extends over 15 amino acids. After removal of 0 bases from V and 5 bases from J, the junction contained 4 bases not matched to a gene. The CDR3 reads CASSQSYLAGDEQYF. The CDR3 region has the DNA TGTGCCAGCAGCCAATCGTATCTAGCGGGAGACGAGCAGTACTTC.

This clone has just a few counts. The chain links TRBV6-1 to TRBJ1-1; D gene unclear. This CDR3 has 12 amino acids. V shed 4 bases and J shed 4 bases, with 7 bases lying between them. Per the germline V gene, CDR1 is MNHNS and CDR2 is SASEGT. DNA of the CDR3: TGTGCCAGCAGTGTGGAGCGCACTGAAGCTTTCTTT. Translated: CASSVERTEAFF.

The V and J genes are TRBV2 and TRBJ2-7; TRBD1 agrees at 8 bases. J lost 2 bases, V lost 5 bases, and 14 bases had no gene match. Germline CDR1 is SNHLY and CDR2 is FYNNEI. The CDR3 loop spans 17 amino acids. This CDR3 reads CASSQNPDRQGTYEQYF. CDR3 DNA sequence: TGTGCCAGCAGTCAGAACCCGGATAGACAGGGGACCTACGAGCAGTACTTC. Full variable domain (missing parts from reference TRBV2 and TRBJ2-7): EPEVTQTPSHQVTQMGQEVILRCVPISNHLYFYWYRQILGQKVEFLVSFYNNEISEKSEIFDDQFSVERPDGSNFTLKIRSTKLEDSAMYFCASSQNPDRQGTYEQYFGPGTRLTVT.

The J gene is TRBJ1-5, the V gene TRBV5-1; 9 bases agree with TRBD1. CDR1 is SGHRS and CDR2 is YFSETQ in the germline V gene. CDR3 length equals 14 residues. J gave up 5 bases and V 3 bases, and 3 bases lay outside the gene matches. The CDR3 coding sequence is TGCGCCAGCAGCTCTACAGGGGGCGATCAGCCCCAGCATTTT. Its protein is CASSSTGGDQPQHF.

This clone occurred a few times. The chain has TRBV18 and TRBJ2-3; maybe TRBD2 (5 bases). The CDR3 spans 14 residues. Germline V gene data show CDR1 as KGHSH and CDR2 as LQKENI. V dropped 1 base and J dropped 2 bases, with 7 bases sitting between them. The chain's CDR3 is CASSPQRNTDTQYF. DNA of the CDR3: TGTGCCAGCTCACCACAGCGGAACACAGATACGCAGTATTTT.

The chain recombines TRBV30 with TRBJ2-3; unclear D gene. Germline assignment: CDR1 GTSNPN and CDR2 SVGIG (reference sequence). This CDR3 spans 13 amino acids. V lost 2 bases and J lost 3, with 9 bases in between. The CDR3 coding sequence is TGTGCCTGGAGTTCAACTATTACAGATACGCAGTATTTT. It codes for CAWSSTITDTQYF. The full variable domain, in which reference TRBV30 and TRBJ2-3 provide the parts outside the CDR3, is SQTIHQWPATLVQPVGSPLSLECTVEGTSNPNLYWYRQAAGRGLQLLFYSVGIGQISSEVPQNLSASRPQDRQFILSSKKLLLSDSGFYLCAWSSTITDTQYFGPGTRLTVL.

The sample holds a few counts of this clone. The J gene is TRBJ2-2, the V gene TRBV29-1; 12 bases fit TRBD2. The length of the CDR3 is 14 residues. Germline-derived CDR1 and CDR2 are SQVTM and ANQGSEA. The V segment lost 7 bases and the J segment 7 bases; nucleotides outside the gene matches: 7. CDR3 DNA: TGCAGCGCACGACTAGCGGGAGTGGACGGGGAGCTGTTTTTT. Its protein product is CSARLAGVDGELFF.

J is TRBJ1-6 and V is TRBV2; 9 bases match TRBD1. This CDR3 has 15 amino acids. The V gene's germline CDR1 is SNHLY and CDR2 FYNNEI. The trim removed 6 bases at V and 3 bases at J, leaving 3 bases unmatched. CDR3 loop: CASSHRGLYNSPLHF. CDR3 DNA: TGTGCCAGCAGCCACAGGGGGCTCTATAATTCACCCCTCCACTTT.

This chain uses TRBV27 with TRBJ2-1, with a possible D match to TRBD1 (6 bases). The CDR3 is 15 amino acids. Trimming shortened V by 2 bases and J by 6 bases, and 14 bases separated the two germline ends. The germline gives CDR1 MNHEY, CDR2 SMNVEV (reference sequence). The CDR3 sequence: CASSLLQGKGNEQFF. The CDR3 coding sequence is TGTGCCAGCAGTTTACTTCAGGGGAAGGGCAATGAGCAGTTCTTC.

The gene calls are TRBV19 and TRBJ2-2; 7 nucleotides match TRBD1. After removal of 6 bases from V and 7 bases from J, the junction contained 8 bases not matched to a gene. CDR1 LNHDA and CDR2 SQIVND come from the germline V gene (reference sequence). The CDR3 is 14 amino acids. CDR3: CASRMTGSYGELFF. The CDR3 region has the DNA TGTGCCAGTAGGATGACAGGGAGTTACGGGGAGCTGTTTTTT. Using reference TRBV19 and TRBJ2-2 for the parts outside the CDR3, the full variable domain is DGGITQSPKYLFRKEGQNVTLSCEQNLNHDAMYWYRQDPGQGLRLIYYSQIVNDFQKGDIAEGYSVSREKKESFPLTVTSAQKNPTAFYLCASRMTGSYGELFFGEGSRLTVL.

V gene TRBV6-5 combines with J gene TRBJ2-7; no reliable D call. The CDR3 runs to 11 residues. The V and J ends lost 7 bases and 7 bases respectively, with 11 bases between them. CDR1 MNHEY and CDR2 SVGAGI come from the germline V gene. For the CDR3, the DNA is TGTGCCAGCATGTGGGCACCGGAGCAGTACTTC. Residues: CASMWAPEQYF.

V usage is TRBV7-2 and J usage is TRBJ1-2, with D maybe TRBD1 (5 bases). Germline V CDR1 and CDR2: SGHTA, FQGNSA. V gave up 3 bases and J gave up 0 bases, with 14 bases separating them. The CDR3 runs 16 residues. Written as DNA, the CDR3 is TGTGCCAGCAGCTTCGGGGGATTTGGTGCTAACTATGGCTACACCTTC. Translating it yields CASSFGGFGANYGYTF.

The V call is TRBV5-6, the J call TRBJ2-1; a possible D gene is TRBD2 (6 bases). Between the trimmed V and J ends, which lost 0 bases and 4 bases, there was a span of 11 bases. The V gene's germline CDR1 is SGHDT and CDR2 YYEEEE. There are 15 residues in the CDR3. As DNA, the CDR3 is TGTGCCAGCAGCTTGGGAAGCGGGTATTACAATGAGCAGTTCTTC. Translating gives CASSLGSGYYNEQFF.

The DNA for the CDR3 is TGTGCCAGCAGCCAACCTCCCCCACTAGCGGGCAATGAGCAGTTCTTC. The encoded protein is CASSQPPPLAGNEQFF. The chain is built from TRBV4-2 and TRBJ2-1; 9 bases agree with TRBD2. The CDR3 has 16 residues. Per the germline V gene, CDR1 is LGHNA and CDR2 is YNFKEQ. The ends lost 2 bases at V and 6 bases at J; junction bases unmatched: 8.

The V and J genes are TRBV10-3 and TRBJ2-1, with unresolved D. The length of the CDR3 is 13 residues. V lost 0 bases and J 11 bases, leaving 11 bases between the germline ends. Germline CDR1 ENHRY, CDR2 SYGVKD. The DNA of the CDR3 is TGTGCCATCAGTGAGTCCGTCGGTTCCCAGCAGTTCTTC. It encodes CAISESVGSQQFF.

This rearrangement joins TRBV21-1 to TRBJ2-7; the D call of TRBD1 is as the table states it, not checked on the DNA. TRBV21-1 is a documented pseudogene. This CDR3 region has 13 residues. The CDR3 loop reads CASSKECRDEQYF. In nucleotides, the CDR3 is TGTGCCAGCAGCAAAGAATGCAGGGACGAGCAGTACTTC.

The sample holds many counts of this clone. The genes are TRBV7-2 and TRBJ2-1, with D possibly matching TRBD1 (5 bases). This CDR3 contains 14 residues. The germline V and J ends were trimmed by 4 bases and 8 bases, with 15 bases remaining between them. CDR1 and CDR2 (germline): SGHTA, FQGNSA. CDR3 bases: TGTGCCAGCAGCTCCACCAGGGAAAGGTATGAGCAGTTCTTC. Protein: CASSSTRERYEQFF.

This clone was recorded a few times. The chain has TRBV5-1 and TRBJ2-1; 12 bases match TRBD1. V gave up 7 bases and J gave up 8 bases; unmatched junction bases: 7. The germline V gene encodes CDR1 SGHRS and CDR2 YFSETQ. This CDR3 spans 14 amino acids. The CDR3 is CASGRGQGAYEQFF. The DNA of the CDR3 is TGCGCCAGCGGAAGGGGACAGGGGGCGTATGAGCAGTTCTTC.